Listed below are T cell receptor beta chains from one sample, sequenced in a study of blood T cell repertoires in COVID-19. Assay: immunoSEQ multiplex PCR; the TCRdb copy retains only in-frame clones and omits some. The table lists 350,000 or so clones, 88% of them singletons, with just over 1% in the top ten. The sample consisted of PBMCs or T cells enriched from blood (not recorded which). Receptors originate from a woman aged 30 to 39 who had been exposed to COVID-19. Each CDR3 is given with its conserved first and last residue. The D gene is left open where the match is weak. The size field is filled for only some rows; it gives once, few, many or a size class.

D gene | J gene | clone size | V gene | CDR3 DNA | CDR3 protein
. | TRBJ1-6 | once | TRBV11-2 | TGTGCCAGCAGCTCCCTGTTGGCAGGGACAAATTCACCCCTCCACTTT | CASSSLLAGTNSPLHF
. | TRBJ1-1 | . | TRBV7-9 | TGTGCCAGCAGCCCACAGGGCGATGAAGCTTTCTTT | CASSPQGDEAFF
TRBD2 | TRBJ2-1 | . | TRBV11-2 | TGTGCCAGCAGCCCCGGGACTAGCGGATACAATGAGCAGTTCTTC | CASSPGTSGYNEQFF
TRBD1 | TRBJ2-7 | . | TRBV9 | TGTGCCAGCAGCGTAGACAGGGGCAGGTACGAGCAGTACTTC | CASSVDRGRYEQYF
TRBD1 | TRBJ1-1 | . | TRBV12-5 | TGTGCTAGTGGTTTAGGGACAGGGGGCACTGAAGCTTTCTTT | CASGLGTGGTEAFF
. | TRBJ2-3 | . | TRBV7-9 | TGTGCCAGCAGCCCTAGCGTGACCGGCACAGATACGCAGTATTTT | CASSPSVTGTDTQYF
. | TRBJ2-2 | . | TRBV29-1 | TGCAGCGTTGTACGAGGGGGTGGCGGGGAGCTGTTTTTT | CSVVRGGGGELFF
. | TRBJ1-3 | . | TRBV11-2 | TGTGCCAGCAGCTTAGATCTCCAGTCCGGAAACACCATATATTTT | CASSLDLQSGNTIYF
TRBD2 | TRBJ2-1 | . | TRBV6-4 | TGTGCCAGCAGTGGGACTAGCGGGAGCAATGAGCAGTTCTTC | CASSGTSGSNEQFF
. | TRBJ2-7 | . | TRBV28 | TGTGCCAGCAGTTCGTGGACTACTCCCTTTGAGCAGTACTTC | CASSSWTTPFEQYF
. | TRBJ1-5 | . | TRBV4-1 | TGCGCCAGCAGCCAAGATAAAGGGGATAGCCAGCCCCAGCATTTT | CASSQDKGDSQPQHF
. | TRBJ2-7 | . | TRBV2 | TGTGCCAGCAGTGCTCTCTACGAGCAGTACTTC | CASSALYEQYF
. | TRBJ1-2 | . | TRBV5-6 | TGTGCCACCACCCGAGGGTCCGGCTACACCTTC | CATTRGSGYTF
TRBD2 | TRBJ2-7 | . | TRBV14 | TGTGCCAGCAGCTACTTGGGGATAGCGGGAGGGTACGAGCAGTACTTC | CASSYLGIAGGYEQYF
TRBD2 | TRBJ2-7 | . | TRBV7-6 | TGTGCCAGCAGCTTATCGGCTAGCGGGATCTCCTACGAGCAGTACTTC | CASSLSASGISYEQYF
TRBD2 | TRBJ2-3 | . | TRBV10-2 | TGCGCCAGCAGTGAGTCGGCTACTAGCGGGAGGGCCCAATTCCGCCCAGATACGCAGTATTTT | CASSESATSGRAQFRPDTQYF
. | TRBJ2-1 | once | TRBV5-4 | TGTGCCAGCAGCTTGGCGTCGAGCTCCTACAATGAGCAGTTCTTC | CASSLASSSYNEQFF
TRBD1 | TRBJ1-3 | once | TRBV9 | TGTGCCAGCAGCGTAGGACAGGGAGCCTCTGGAAACACCATATATTTT | CASSVGQGASGNTIYF
. | TRBJ2-2 | few | TRBV6-4 | TGTGCCAGCAGTTCGGAGGCGAACACCGGGGAGCTGTTTTTT | CASSSEANTGELFF
. | TRBJ2-7 | . | TRBV6-5 | TGTGCCAGCCAGGGGGGCTACGAGCAGTACTTC | CASQGGYEQYF
TRBD1 | TRBJ2-7 | . | TRBV27 | TGTGCCAGCAGTTTATCAGGGGGCAACGAGCAGTACTTC | CASSLSGGNEQYF
TRBD2 | TRBJ2-7 | . | TRBV29-1 | TGCAGCGCGGGACTAGCGGGAAGGTACGAGCAGTACTTC | CSAGLAGRYEQYF
. | TRBJ1-3 | . | TRBV9 | TGTGCCAGCAGCCCTCGACAGGTGGCCTCTGGAAACACCATATATTTT | CASSPRQVASGNTIYF
TRBD1 | TRBJ1-4 | . | TRBV24-1 | TGTGCCACCAGTGAGGGACAGGGGAAGGATGAAAAACTGTTTTTT | CATSEGQGKDEKLFF
TRBD2 | TRBJ2-5 | . | TRBV5-4 | TGTGCCAGCAGCTCTAAATCCGGGACTAGCGGGAGTGACGACTTC | CASSSKSGTSGSDDF
TRBD1 | TRBJ1-5 | few | TRBV18 | TGTGCCAGCTCACCGGGACAGGGACAGTCCAATCAGCCCCAGCATTTT | CASSPGQGQSNQPQHF
TRBD1 | TRBJ2-7 | . | TRBV6-1 | TGTGCCAGCAGTGAAAGCCGACAGGGGGCCGAGCAGTACTTC | CASSESRQGAEQYF
. | TRBJ2-7 | . | TRBV2 | TGTGCCAGTAAAACAGGGGGACTAGCATTCTCCTACGAGCAGTACTTC | CASKTGGLAFSYEQYF
TRBD2 | TRBJ2-7 | . | TRBV27 | TGTGCCAGCAGGACCCCACTAGCGTCCTCCTACGAGCAGTACTTC | CASRTPLASSYEQYF
TRBD2 | TRBJ2-1 | . | TRBV5-8 | TGTGCCAGCAGCCGAGTAGGGAAGACTAGCGGAAAAGTCAATGAGCAGTTCTTC | CASSRVGKTSGKVNEQFF
TRBD2 | TRBJ2-7 | . | TRBV28 | TGTGCCAGCAGTCCTCACCTAGCGGGAGAAACGGACTACGAGCAGTACTTC | CASSPHLAGETDYEQYF
. | TRBJ1-1 | . | TRBV30 | TGTGCCTGGAGTCTCCAAGGGGCGCGGGGGGCAGCTTTCTTT | CAWSLQGARGAAFF
. | TRBJ1-6 | . | TRBV16 | TGTGCCAGCAGCCAATCGAGTTCACCCCTCCACTTT | CASSQSSSPLHF
. | TRBJ2-3 | . | TRBV5-1 | TGCGCCAGCAGCTTGGCCGGGCGGGGAAGCACAGATACGCAGTATTTT | CASSLAGRGSTDTQYF
TRBD2 | TRBJ2-1 | . | TRBV3-1/TRBV3-2 | TGTGCCAGCAGCCAAGGAGGCGGGAGTAATACTAATGAGCAGTTCTTC | CASSQGGGSNTNEQFF
TRBD1 | TRBJ2-1 | . | TRBV28 | TGTGCCAGCAGCCGACAGGGGGTAAATGAGCAGTTCTTC | CASSRQGVNEQFF
. | TRBJ2-1 | . | TRBV27 | TGTGCCAGCAGTTTACCCCACGGGGTGCGAAATGAGCAGTTCTTC | CASSLPHGVRNEQFF
TRBD2 | TRBJ2-7 | . | TRBV27 | TGTGCCAGCAGTGCCCTGGGACTAGCGGGCACCTACGAGCAGTACTTC | CASSALGLAGTYEQYF
. | TRBJ1-1 | . | TRBV5-8 | TGTGCCAGCAGCTGGGGGGGCCTGAACACTGAAGCTTTCTTT | CASSWGGLNTEAFF
. | TRBJ2-7 | . | TRBV3-1/TRBV3-2 | TGTGCCAGCAGCCAAGCACAAGCGAAATACTACGAGCAGTACTTC | CASSQAQAKYYEQYF
. | TRBJ2-7 | . | TRBV28 | TGTGCCAGCAGCGCGCCTACGGTGGTTCGCTACGAGCAGTACTTC | CASSAPTVVRYEQYF
TRBD1 | TRBJ1-2 | . | TRBV6-5 | TGTGCCAGCAGTTACGCCGCAGGGGGTGGGCTTTATGGCTACACCTTC | CASSYAAGGGLYGYTF
TRBD1 | TRBJ1-1 | . | TRBV29-1 | TGCAGCGCCCAGGGGGCGGAAAACACTGAAGCTTTCTTT | CSAQGAENTEAFF
TRBD1 | TRBJ2-5 | . | TRBV30 | TGTGCCTGGAGGCAACCGAATCGGGACAGAATCTCTCAAGAGACCCAGTACTTC | CAWRQPNRDRISQETQYF
TRBD1 | TRBJ1-4 | . | TRBV29-1 | TGCAGCGCCGAGGGACAGGGAGGCGGAAAACTGTTTTTT | CSAEGQGGGKLFF
. | TRBJ1-1 | . | TRBV3-1/TRBV3-2 | TGTGCCAGCAGCCCTACGAACACTGAAGCTTTCTTT | CASSPTNTEAFF
. | TRBJ2-7 | . | TRBV5-4 | TGTGCCAGCAGCTTTTCGGACAGATCTTCCTACGAGCAGTACTTC | CASSFSDRSSYEQYF
. | TRBJ1-1 | . | TRBV29-1 | TGCAGCGTTGAAGCAGTATCCATGAACACTGAAGCTTTCTTT | CSVEAVSMNTEAFF